The 30 T cell receptor beta chains given below trace back to one sample, sequenced in a study of cytomegalovirus exposure and HLA in healthy donors. Primers: 60 Vbeta forward and 13 Jbeta reverse. Profiled with immunoSEQ multiplex PCR; TCRdb holds only in-frame clones, not every one. Of about 160,000 clones in the sample, just over 75% were seen once. The sample consisted of PBMCs. The receptors here all came from a woman between 35 and 50 years old in good health and CMV-seronegative.

Notes on this clone: The same CDR3 can be traced to other DNA sequences in this sample. This chain uses TRBV7-3 with TRBJ1-1; the D gene is possibly TRBD1 (6 bases). The ends were cut back, 4 bases at V and 1 base at J, with 10 bases in the middle. CDR1 and CDR2 from the germline V gene are SGHTA and FQGTGA. The CDR3 consists of 14 residues. The CDR3 region has the DNA TGTGCCAGCAGCTCCGGACAGAGGAACACTGAAGCTTTCTTT. This sequence encodes CASSSGQRNTEAFF. Variable domain in full (rest from reference TRBV7-3 and TRBJ1-1): GAGVSQTPSNKVTEKGKYVELRCDPISGHTALYWYRQSLGQGPEFLIYFQGTGAADDSGLPNDRFFAVRPEGSVSTLKIQRTERGDSAVYLCASSSGQRNTEAFFGQGTRLTVV.

The chain uses TRBV7-9 and TRBJ2-1; 12 bases are shared with TRBD2. The CDR3 covers 14 residues. Per germline, CDR1 SEHNR and CDR2 FQNEAQ (reference sequence). Trimming removed 6 bases from V and 6 bases from J; junction bases left unmatched: 3. The CDR3 region has the DNA TGTGCCAGCAGGTGGACTAGCGGGACCAATGAGCAGTTCTTC. Its protein is CASRWTSGTNEQFF.

J is TRBJ2-5 and V is TRBV6-5; maybe TRBD1 (6 bases). The CDR3 covers 15 residues. V gave up 5 bases and J gave up 1 base, with 14 bases separating them. In germline, CDR1 is MNHEY, CDR2 SVGAGI. CDR3 residues: CASSPLDSFQETQYF. The CDR3 DNA reads TGTGCCAGCAGTCCATTGGACAGTTTCCAAGAGACCCAGTACTTC.

The rearrangement joins TRBV28 to TRBJ1-2, with D possibly being TRBD1 (6 bases). The germline CDR1 and CDR2 sequences are MDHEN and SYDVKM. This CDR3 region has 15 residues. The V gene lost 6 bases and the J gene lost 2 bases, with 16 bases spanning the gap. The CDR3 region has the DNA TGTGCCAGCAGCCCTGGGGGCAGGGGCAACTATGGCTACACCTTC. Protein: CASSPGGRGNYGYTF.

The chain has TRBV7-9 and TRBJ1-2, with 9 bases matching TRBD1. CDR1 SEHNR and CDR2 FQNEAQ come from the germline V gene (reference sequence). The V gene end was trimmed by 1 base and the J gene end by 8 bases; junction bases not matched to a gene: 5. The CDR3 contains 14 residues. The CDR3, as DNA: TGTGCCAGCAGCTTAGTGGACAGGGGAAGCGGCTACACCTTC. Encoded protein: CASSLVDRGSGYTF.

The chain combines TRBV30 with TRBJ1-2, with D perhaps matching TRBD1 (5 bases). The CDR3 is made up of 14 amino acids. Germline-derived CDR1 and CDR2 are GTSNPN and SVGIG (reference sequence). V dropped 0 bases and J dropped 2 bases, with 10 bases sitting between them. The CDR3 DNA reads as TGTGCCTGGAGTGTGGTAGGGGCCAACTATGGCTACACCTTC. It specifies CAWSVVGANYGYTF.

V and J are TRBV30 and TRBJ2-3, with 7 bases fitting TRBD2. Germline CDR1 is GTSNPN and CDR2 is SVGIG (reference sequence). Losses at the gene ends were 4 bases for V and 0 bases for J; bases not matched to a gene: 7. CDR3 size: 15 residues. The CDR3 loop is CAWKASGVSTDTQYF. As DNA, the CDR3 is TGTGCCTGGAAGGCTAGCGGCGTTAGCACAGATACGCAGTATTTT.

The chain uses TRBV9 and TRBJ2-2, with a weak D call TRBD2 (6 bases). CDR3 length: 16 amino acids. Germline CDR1 SGDLS, CDR2 YYNGEE. V was trimmed by 0 bases and J by 2 bases, leaving 11 bases between them. CDR3 in amino acids: CASSVGASDNTGELFF. The CDR3 nucleotides are TGTGCCAGCAGCGTAGGAGCTAGCGACAACACCGGGGAGCTGTTTTTT.

This clone has only one observation. The chain employs TRBV5-1 and TRBJ2-5; TRBD1 agrees at 10 bases. Per germline, CDR1 SGHRS and CDR2 YFSETQ. The CDR3 is 16 residues long. Trimming at V came to 4 bases and at J to 1 base, leaving 7 bases not matched to a gene. The chain's CDR3 is CASSPTRDRGQETQYF. The CDR3 DNA reads as TGCGCCAGCAGCCCGACCCGGGACAGGGGCCAAGAGACCCAGTACTTC.

The chain uses TRBV21-1 and TRBJ1-4. TRBV21-1 is listed as a pseudogene. The CDR3 runs 16 residues. CDR3 region: CASSPRRGATNEKLFF. For the CDR3, the DNA is TGTGCCAGCAGCCCACGGCGGGGAGCAACTAATGAAAAACTGTTTTTT.

The chain couples TRBV10-3 to TRBJ1-4; perhaps TRBD1 as D (5 bases). The CDR3 is 12 residues long. Germline lookup yields CDR1 ENHRY and CDR2 SYGVKD. Trimming took 4 bases from V and 10 from J, leaving 10 bases between them. CDR3 loop: CAISGGGGKLFF. CDR3 in DNA: TGTGCCATCAGTGGGGGGGGTGGAAAACTGTTTTTT.

This rearrangement joins TRBV9 to TRBJ2-7, with D perhaps matching TRBD2 (7 bases). Trimming took off 5 bases at V and 4 bases at J, with 10 bases between the two ends. CDR3 length: 12 amino acids. CDR1 and CDR2 from the germline V gene are SGDLS and YYNGEE. In nucleotides, the CDR3 is TGTGCCAGCAGTGCGGGGGCTTACGAGCAGTACTTC. Protein product: CASSAGAYEQYF.

V gene TRBV10-3 combines with J gene TRBJ2-1; 8 bases fit TRBD2. J was trimmed by 6 bases and V by 4 bases; bases with no gene match: 8. This CDR3 contains 15 residues. Germline V gene sequence: CDR1 ENHRY, CDR2 SYGVKD. The CDR3 region is CAISVGREAPNEQFF. Here the CDR3 DNA reads TGTGCCATCAGTGTGGGGCGGGAGGCCCCCAATGAGCAGTTCTTC.

The chain carries TRBV5-1 and TRBJ2-5, with 9 bases aligning to TRBD1. V gave up 1 base and J gave up 5 bases; unmatched junction bases: 9. CDR3 size: 16 residues. Germline V gives CDR1 SGHRS, CDR2 YFSETQ. The CDR3 spells CASSLPWTGDMETQYF. The DNA for the CDR3 is TGCGCCAGCAGCTTGCCTTGGACAGGGGATATGGAGACCCAGTACTTC.

This clone was seen more than once but under ten times. The chain recombines TRBV5-1 with TRBJ2-5; TRBD1 agrees at 9 bases. Per the germline V gene, CDR1 is SGHRS and CDR2 is YFSETQ. CDR3 length: 18 amino acids. V lost 4 bases and J lost 2; bases outside the gene matches: 15. CDR3 sequence: CASSRFLAGQGVQETQYF. The CDR3 nucleotides are TGCGCCAGCAGCCGATTTCTCGCGGGACAGGGTGTACAAGAGACCCAGTACTTC.

This sequence joins TRBV18 and TRBJ1-4, with D tentatively TRBD1 (6 bases). The germline V and J ends were trimmed by 3 bases and 6 bases, with 11 bases remaining between them. Germline assignment: CDR1 KGHSH and CDR2 LQKENI. The CDR3 loop spans 14 amino acids. CDR3 region: CASSPQGSDEKLFF. Written as DNA, the CDR3 is TGTGCCAGCTCACCTCAGGGGTCGGATGAAAAACTGTTTTTT.

The J gene is TRBJ2-3, the V gene TRBV11-2; the match to TRBD1 covers 8 bases. After removal of 5 bases from V and 8 bases from J, the junction contained 15 bases not matched to a gene. The length of the CDR3 is 16 residues. Germline CDR1 SGHAT, CDR2 FQNNGV. The CDR3 loop reads CASSPTGAGGLLTQYF. The CDR3 region has the DNA TGTGCCAGCAGCCCAACCGGGGCAGGGGGCCTTCTTACGCAGTATTTT.

The chain recombines TRBV18 with TRBJ2-5; TRBD1 aligns across 7 bases. V shed 6 bases and J 2 bases; nucleotides not matched to a gene: 6. The length of the CDR3 is 14 residues. CDR1 and CDR2 from the germline V gene are KGHSH and LQKENI. The CDR3 region is CASSAPGQQETQYF. The DNA for the CDR3 is TGTGCCAGCTCCGCCCCGGGACAGCAAGAGACCCAGTACTTC.

J is TRBJ1-2 and V is TRBV6-6; possibly TRBD1 for D (5 bases). This CDR3 has 14 amino acids. Trimming took 6 bases from V and 6 from J, leaving 17 bases between them. CDR1 MNHNY and CDR2 SVGAGI come from the germline V gene (reference sequence). The CDR3 protein is CASSPGGVSNGYTF. The CDR3 DNA is TGTGCCAGCAGCCCGGGGGGGGTGTCGAATGGCTACACCTTC.

The rearrangement joins TRBV15 to TRBJ1-2, with D possibly matching TRBD1 (5 bases). Looked up from germline, CDR1 is LNHNV and CDR2 is YYDKDF (reference sequence). Between the trimmed V and J ends, which lost 0 bases and 14 bases, there was a span of 16 bases. The CDR3 contains 13 residues. In nucleotides, the CDR3 is TGTGCCACCAGCAGAGATGAGGTTCAGGGTACGACCTTC. It codes for CATSRDEVQGTTF.

CDR3 loop: CASSFGQGADGYTF. CDR3 coding DNA: TGTGCCAGCAGCTTTGGGCAGGGGGCCGATGGCTACACCTTC. The chain is built from TRBV7-9 and TRBJ1-2; 8 positions agree with TRBD1. V shed 3 bases, J shed 6 bases, and the junction held 6 bases outside the gene matches. There are 14 residues in the CDR3. Per the germline V gene, CDR1 is SEHNR and CDR2 is FQNEAQ (reference sequence).

The chain joins TRBV6-5 to TRBJ2-3; TRBD1 agrees at 8 bases. J gave up 5 bases and V 2 bases, and 6 bases lay outside the gene matches. Germline CDR1 reads MNHEY; CDR2 reads SVGAGI. The CDR3 runs to 15 residues. CDR3 coding DNA: TGTGCCAGCAGTTACACCGGACAGGGAATAGATACGCAGTATTTT. As protein: CASSYTGQGIDTQYF.

The rearrangement joins TRBV15 to TRBJ2-2; tentatively, D is TRBD2 (6 bases). The CDR3 runs 14 residues. The ends were cut back, 7 bases at V and 5 bases at J, with 14 bases in the middle. Germline CDR1 LNHNV, CDR2 YYDKDF (reference sequence). CDR3 coding DNA: TGTGCCACCACAAACGGGAGATTTACCGGGGAGCTGTTTTTT. Encoded protein: CATTNGRFTGELFF.

This chain joins TRBV19 and TRBJ1-1; no firm D call. Trimming cost V 2 bases and J 1 base, with 8 bases left between them. Germline V gives CDR1 LNHDA, CDR2 SQIVND (reference sequence). CDR3 length equals 14 residues. The CDR3 spells CASSIRERNTEAFF. Here the CDR3 DNA reads TGTGCCAGTAGTATAAGGGAGAGGAACACTGAAGCTTTCTTT.

This chain connects TRBV4-2 to TRBJ1-2, with 8 positions matching TRBD1. Germline V lookup: CDR1 LGHNA, CDR2 YNFKEQ. The V segment lost 1 base and the J segment 8 bases; nucleotides outside the gene matches: 9. This CDR3 has 15 residues. CDR3 DNA sequence: TGTGCCAGCAGCCAAGCGGGACAGGCCGGGGGCGGCTACACCTTC. It encodes CASSQAGQAGGGYTF.

This chain connects TRBV7-2 to TRBJ1-1; D is unclear. In germline, CDR1 is SGHTA, CDR2 FQGNSA. This CDR3 has 14 residues. V lost 3 bases and J lost 5, with 13 bases in between. CDR3 protein: CASSFRGRGTEAFF. As DNA, the CDR3 is TGTGCCAGCAGCTTTAGAGGGAGAGGAACTGAAGCTTTCTTT.

V usage is TRBV9 and J usage is TRBJ2-2; 9 bases align to TRBD2. From germline, CDR1 is SGDLS and CDR2 YYNGEE. With 2 bases clipped from V and 5 bases from J, the junction kept 1 base outside the gene matches. The CDR3 totals 14 residues. DNA for the CDR3: TGTGCCAGCAGCGTGCTAGCGGGAACCGGGGAGCTGTTTTTT. The encoded protein is CASSVLAGTGELFF.

The CDR3 nucleotides read TGTGCCACTGACATAGCGGTTAGCACAGATACGCAGTATTTT. Its protein is CATDIAVSTDTQYF. The chain links TRBV6-5 to TRBJ2-3, with D perhaps TRBD2 (6 bases). This CDR3 has 14 amino acids. V lost 10 bases and J 0 bases, leaving 14 bases between the germline ends. Germline-derived CDR1 and CDR2 are MNHEY and SVGAGI.

This chain connects TRBV6-5 to TRBJ2-1; 8 positions match TRBD2. Germline V gene data show CDR1 as MNHEY and CDR2 as SVGAGI. The length of the CDR3 is 15 residues. The J segment lost 7 bases and the V segment lost 6 bases, leaving 11 bases of the junction unmatched. The CDR3 region has the DNA TGTGCCAGCAGGCAAGCGGGAGTCTCTTATAATGAGCAGTTCTTC. Amino acid sequence: CASRQAGVSYNEQFF.

The rearrangement uses TRBV2 and TRBJ1-1; D might be TRBD1 (6 bases). Germline CDR1 is SNHLY and CDR2 is FYNNEI. The CDR3 extends over 15 amino acids. Trimming stripped 6 bases from V and 0 bases from J, with 14 bases between. The CDR3: CASRGRGNMNTEAFF. CDR3 DNA: TGTGCCAGCAGGGGCAGGGGCAACATGAACACTGAAGCTTTCTTT.